These 20 T cell receptor beta chains were all obtained from the same sample, sequenced in a study of human T cells and chemical hapten exposure. Each CDR3 protein gets one entry after TCRdb re-called the RACE reads with MiXCR. This table has some 38,000 distinct CDR3 sequences, 7.5% to 8% appearing once. Sample time point: pre-sensitization, week 0. Treatment defined: therapeutic diphenylcyclopropenone sensitization with weekly scalp DPC. The sequences come from whole blood, collected in connection with sensitization to the hapten diphenylcyclopropenone (DPC). The receptors were sampled from a woman aged 50 to 65 with alopecia areata. Some clones in this sample may be carry-over from other donors' samples.

In this sample, this clonotype turned up many times. This chain connects TRBV7-2 to TRBJ1-2; TRBD1 is a possible D gene (6 bases). This CDR3 spans 14 amino acids. The V end was cut by 1 base, the J end by 2 bases, with 8 bases between. CDR1 is SGHTA, CDR2 FQGNSA, per germline. This CDR3 is CASSLDTGNYGYTF. For the CDR3, the DNA is TGTGCCAGCAGCTTAGACACAGGGAACTATGGCTACACCTTC.

This clonotype was seen many times. This sequence joins TRBV12-3 or TRBV12-4 and TRBJ2-3; TRBD2 matches at 9 bases. CDR3 length: 16 amino acids. The V and J ends lost 3 bases and 4 bases, in that order; junction bases with no gene match: 8. CDR3 sequence: CASSFQGSGRSDTQYF. In DNA form, the CDR3 reads TGTGCCAGCAGTTTTCAGGGTAGCGGGAGATCAGATACGCAGTATTTT.

This clonotype appeared a few times. The chain combines TRBV5-1 with TRBJ2-1; the match to TRBD2 covers 8 bases. CDR1 SGHRS and CDR2 YFSETQ come from the germline V gene. V gave up 1 base and J gave up 10 bases; unmatched junction bases: 7. The CDR3 covers 14 residues. The chain's CDR3 is CASSLPSGSDEQFF. The CDR3 region has the DNA TGCGCCAGCAGCTTGCCGAGCGGGAGTGACGAGCAGTTCTTC.

This clonotype was counted once. The V gene is TRBV20-1, the J gene TRBJ1-1; the D is unclear. This CDR3 comprises 11 residues. Germline assignment: CDR1 DFQATT and CDR2 SNEGSKA (reference sequence). Between the trimmed V and J ends, which lost 4 bases and 8 bases, there was a span of 11 bases. Here the CDR3 reads CSANQGPEAFF. The CDR3 nucleotides read TGCAGTGCTAACCAAGGCCCGGAAGCTTTCTTT.

V usage is TRBV21-1 and J usage is TRBJ1-1. TRBV21-1 is designated a pseudogene. The CDR3 has 14 amino acids. Here the CDR3 DNA reads TGTGCCAGCAATGCGGGAGCCACAAACACTGAAGCTTTCTTT. Its translation is CASNAGATNTEAFF.

The sample holds many counts of this clonotype. The genes are TRBV4-2 and TRBJ2-5; the match to TRBD2 covers 8 bases. The CDR3 has 18 residues. The trim removed 4 bases at V and 2 bases at J, leaving 15 bases unmatched. The germline CDR1 and CDR2 sequences are LGHNA and YNFKEQ. The CDR3 here is CASSPSVRLANSQETQYF. The CDR3 nucleotides read TGTGCCAGCAGCCCCTCTGTGAGACTAGCGAACTCTCAAGAGACCCAGTACTTC.

In its sample, this clonotype was seen many times. This chain connects TRBV6-1 to TRBJ1-6, with D perhaps TRBD1 (6 bases). The V end was cut by 3 bases, the J end by 7 bases, with 16 bases between. Germline CDR1 and CDR2: MNHNS and SASEGT. The CDR3 runs 16 residues. CDR3 region: CASSEAPGQLNSPLHF. In DNA form, the CDR3 reads TGTGCCAGCAGTGAGGCCCCCGGACAGCTGAATTCACCCCTCCACTTT.

CDR3 sequence reads: CASSSGGAGNQPQHF. CDR3 nucleotide sequence: TGTGCCAGCAGTTCAGGGGGCGCTGGCAATCAGCCCCAGCATTTT. The chain combines TRBV6-2 or TRBV6-3 with TRBJ1-5; TRBD1 aligns across 8 bases. V shed 4 bases, J shed 2 bases, and the junction held 4 bases outside the gene matches. Per germline, CDR1 MNHEY and CDR2 SVGEGT. This CDR3 has 15 amino acids.

V and J are TRBV9 and TRBJ2-3; TRBD2 might be the D (5 bases). This CDR3 has 15 residues. The V end was cut by 4 bases, the J end by 5 bases, with 17 bases between. The germline CDR1 and CDR2 sequences are SGDLS and YYNGEE. Here the CDR3 reads CASSPRVQEEDTQYF. The CDR3 DNA reads as TGTGCCAGCAGCCCCAGAGTGCAGGAGGAAGATACGCAGTATTTT. The entire variable domain, with the rest obtained from reference TRBV9 and TRBJ2-3, is as follows: DSGVTQTPKHLITATGQRVTLRCSPRSGDLSVYWYQQSLDQGLQFLIQYYNGEERAKGNILERFSAQQFPDLHSELNLSSLELGDSALYFCASSPRVQEEDTQYFGPGTRLTVL.

By sample share, this clonotype is medium-sized. The chain combines TRBV2 with TRBJ1-5, with a weak D call TRBD1 (5 bases). Germline V CDR1 and CDR2: SNHLY, FYNNEI. V was trimmed by 2 bases and J by 8 bases, leaving 19 bases between them. The CDR3 loop spans 16 amino acids. Here the CDR3 reads CASSETRTEGLKPQHF. DNA for the CDR3: TGTGCCAGCAGTGAAACTCGGACGGAGGGACTGAAGCCCCAGCATTTT.

Ten or more counts support this clonotype. The chain has TRBV29-1 and TRBJ1-1, with 9 bases that match TRBD1. V shed 7 bases, J shed 3 bases, and the junction held 12 bases outside the gene matches. Germline V lookup: CDR1 SQVTM, CDR2 ANQGSEA. This CDR3 is 15 amino acids long. The CDR3 reads CSATGGKVLDTEAFF. The CDR3 DNA sequence: TGCAGCGCTACAGGGGGCAAGGTTTTGGACACTGAAGCTTTCTTT.

This clonotype was seen ten or more times. CDR3 coding DNA: TGCAGCGCCTCGACCGGGAGTAACAATTCACCCCTCCACTTT. This codes for CSASTGSNNSPLHF. V gene TRBV29-1 combines with J gene TRBJ1-6, with no clear D. The CDR3 extends over 14 amino acids. The V end lost 7 bases, the J end lost 7 bases, and 17 bases lay between the germline ends. CDR1 SQVTM and CDR2 ANQGSEA come from the germline V gene.

This clonotype was detected ten times or more. The chain recombines TRBV7-2 with TRBJ1-5; 7 positions agree with TRBD1. V dropped 5 bases and J dropped 2; count of bases not matched to a gene: 6. The CDR3 consists of 15 residues. Germline V CDR1 and CDR2: SGHTA, FQGNSA. CDR3 bases: TGTGCCAGCAGCACAACAGGGGATCGCAATCAGCCCCAGCATTTT. Protein sequence: CASSTTGDRNQPQHF.

This clonotype has a handful of counts. The chain employs TRBV7-9 and TRBJ1-1; no clear D gene. This CDR3 has 14 amino acids. Trimming took off 2 bases at V and 0 bases at J, with 7 bases between the two ends. Germline V lookup: CDR1 SEHNR, CDR2 FQNEAQ (reference sequence). CDR3 sequence: CASSLTRMNTEAFF. Written as DNA, the CDR3 is TGTGCCAGCAGCTTAACACGGATGAACACTGAAGCTTTCTTT.

This clonotype showed up just a few times. This rearrangement joins TRBV24-1 to TRBJ2-3, with 7 bases that match TRBD2. This CDR3 region has 15 residues. Per the germline V gene, CDR1 is KGHDR and CDR2 is SFDVKD. With 7 bases clipped from V and 1 base from J, the junction kept 7 bases outside the gene matches. The CDR3 nucleotides read TGTGCCACCAGGTCTGGCGGGAGTGGCACAGATACGCAGTATTTT. Translating gives CATRSGGSGTDTQYF.

This clonotype was detected many times. The chain has TRBV5-4 and TRBJ1-4; D unclear. Germline CDR1 is SGHNT and CDR2 is YYREEE (reference sequence). Trimming shortened V by 4 bases and J by 0 bases, and 7 bases separated the two germline ends. The CDR3 sequence is 14 residues long. The CDR3 DNA is TGTGCCAGCAGCCTGGCAGCAACTAATGAAAAACTGTTTTTT. Translation: CASSLAATNEKLFF.

This clonotype is judged medium-sized. V gene TRBV10-1 combines with J gene TRBJ1-1, with 10 bases fitting TRBD1. The CDR3 loop spans 13 amino acids. Looked up from germline, CDR1 is WNHNN and CDR2 is SYGVQD (reference sequence). The ends lost 6 bases at V and 10 bases at J; junction bases unmatched: 8. The CDR3 DNA reads as TGCGCCAGCAGCCAAGCGACAGGGGGCCCAGCTTTCTTT. This gives the protein CASSQATGGPAFF.

This clonotype has ten or more counts. The chain carries TRBV27 and TRBJ2-2, with no clear D. Trimming shortened V by 3 bases and J by 7 bases, and 6 bases separated the two germline ends. Germline CDR1 MNHEY, CDR2 SMNVEV (reference sequence). The CDR3 sequence is 12 residues long. The CDR3 DNA sequence: TGTGCCAGCAGTTTGGGGTACGGGGAGCTGTTTTTT. This translates into CASSLGYGELFF.

This clonotype was observed many times. The chain uses TRBV28 and TRBJ1-2, with 7 bases identical to TRBD1. Trimming at V came to 3 bases and at J to 2 bases, leaving 3 bases not matched to a gene. Germline V gene sequence: CDR1 MDHEN, CDR2 SYDVKM. This CDR3 has 14 amino acids. The CDR3 is CASSFGDRNYGYTF. DNA for the CDR3: TGTGCCAGCAGTTTTGGGGACAGAAACTATGGCTACACCTTC.

This clonotype was detected ten times or more. The V gene is TRBV20-1, the J gene TRBJ2-3; 7 positions match TRBD2. The V gene's germline CDR1 is DFQATT and CDR2 SNEGSKA (reference sequence). The CDR3 runs to 11 residues. CDR3 region: CRGLVGDTQYF. CDR3 DNA sequence: TGCAGAGGACTAGTGGGAGATACGCAGTATTTT.